This T cell receptor beta chain was captured in a study of blood T cells in healthy people across ages. The CDR3 length is 20 residues. The table lists this clonotype with a count of one. What it binds is not known. A second PCR, run for about 7 to 12 cycles, used a sample-barcoded 5' primer plus a J-beta primer mix. Every cDNA was tagged by a template-switch adaptor with 12 random nucleotides. From the 5' RACE reads, TCRdb called clonotypes with MiXCR, one entry per CDR3 protein. The profile shows 1.5 million to 2 million distinct CDR3 sequences, about 30% of them singletons. Study observations and caveats: What prevented conclusive comparison of naive and antigen-experienced cells was that PBMCs were unsorted. Naive T cell percentage strongly correlated with TCR beta diversity.

V is TRBV21-1 and J is TRBJ2-3; the D call TRBD1 from the table was never checked on the DNA. TRBV21-1 is reported as a pseudogene. Material for sequencing was blood. This receptor was obtained from a woman in her twenties or thirties in good health. This CDR3 reads CASSAHPGQGLFARADTQYF. The CDR3 region has the DNA TGTGCCAGCAGCGCCCATCCGGGACAGGGATTATTTGCGCGCGCAGATACGCAGTATTTT.